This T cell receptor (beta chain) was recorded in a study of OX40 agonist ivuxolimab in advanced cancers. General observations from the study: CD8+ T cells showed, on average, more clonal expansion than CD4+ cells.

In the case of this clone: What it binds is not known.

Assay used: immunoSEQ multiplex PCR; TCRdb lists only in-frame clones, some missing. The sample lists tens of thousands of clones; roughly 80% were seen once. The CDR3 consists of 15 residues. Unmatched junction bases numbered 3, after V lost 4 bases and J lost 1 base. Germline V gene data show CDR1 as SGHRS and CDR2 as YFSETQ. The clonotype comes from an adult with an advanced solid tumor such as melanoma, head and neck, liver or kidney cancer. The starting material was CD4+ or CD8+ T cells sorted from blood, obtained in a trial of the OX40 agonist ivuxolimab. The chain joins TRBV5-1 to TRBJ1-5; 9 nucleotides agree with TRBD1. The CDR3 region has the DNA TGCGCCAGCAGCACCGGACAGGGGAGCAATCAGCCCCAGCATTTT. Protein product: CASSTGQGSNQPQHF.